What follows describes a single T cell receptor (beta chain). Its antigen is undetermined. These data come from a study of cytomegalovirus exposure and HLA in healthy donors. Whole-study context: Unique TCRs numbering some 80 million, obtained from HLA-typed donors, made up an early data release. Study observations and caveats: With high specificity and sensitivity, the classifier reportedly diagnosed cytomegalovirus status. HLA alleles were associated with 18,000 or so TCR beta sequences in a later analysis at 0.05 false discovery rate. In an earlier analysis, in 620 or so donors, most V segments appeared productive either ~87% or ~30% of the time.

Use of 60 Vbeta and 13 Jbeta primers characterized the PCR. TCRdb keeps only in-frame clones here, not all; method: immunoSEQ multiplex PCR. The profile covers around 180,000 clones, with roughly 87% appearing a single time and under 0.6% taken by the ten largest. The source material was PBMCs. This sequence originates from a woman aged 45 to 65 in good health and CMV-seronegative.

The CDR3 DNA is TGTGCCAGCAGTTCTGTCGGCGGGGGGGAACCCTACGAGCAGTACTTC. Protein sequence: CASSSVGGGEPYEQYF. The chain joins TRBV28 to TRBJ2-7, with 9 bases matching TRBD2. J was trimmed by 2 bases and V by 4 bases; bases with no gene match: 9. The V gene's germline CDR1 is MDHEN and CDR2 SYDVKM. The CDR3 runs 16 residues.